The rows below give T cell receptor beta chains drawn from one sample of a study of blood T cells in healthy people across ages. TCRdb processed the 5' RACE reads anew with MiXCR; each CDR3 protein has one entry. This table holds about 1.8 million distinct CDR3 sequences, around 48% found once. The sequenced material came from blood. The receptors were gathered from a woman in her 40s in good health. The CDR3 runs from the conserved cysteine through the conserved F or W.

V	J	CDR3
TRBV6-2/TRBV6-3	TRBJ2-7	CASSPLAGEVYEQYF
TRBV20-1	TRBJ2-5	CSARLGAGRIQETQYF
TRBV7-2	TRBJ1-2	CASSQLPGVGYGYTF
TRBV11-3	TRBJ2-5	CASSLGSGIDEQYF
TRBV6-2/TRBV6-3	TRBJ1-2	CASSYQLGNGYTF
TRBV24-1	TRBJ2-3	CATSEGTDTQYF
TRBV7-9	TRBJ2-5	CASSLRTQVQETQYF
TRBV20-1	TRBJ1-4	CSARDRQSYEKLFF
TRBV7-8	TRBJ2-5	CASSLVDGPQKTQYF
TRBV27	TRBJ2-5	CASSPLAGGDETQYF